This TCR beta chain was sequenced for a study of T cells after yellow fever vaccination. Study-level findings and limits: Subsequent to the booster, the majority of primary-vaccination clones reappeared (around 95% CD4, about 90% CD8). It was a small share of clonotypes that appeared in both CD4 and CD8 compartments. Peaking on day 5 versus 15, the secondary response was faster but weaker.

The V segment lost 4 bases and the J segment 0 bases; nucleotides outside the gene matches: 3. CDR3 size: 15 residues. Per germline, CDR1 SGDLS and CDR2 YYNGEE. In this sample, this clonotype turned up many times. What it recognizes is unknown. UMIs and a universal primer site were added when TCR cDNA was made by 5'RACE template switching. TCRdb re-analysed the 5' RACE reads in MiXCR, keeping a single row per CDR3 protein. The sample has about 57,000 distinct CDR3 sequences; roughly 7.3% are singletons. The sequence was obtained from a young man who received the YFV17D yellow fever vaccine. V is TRBV9 and J is TRBJ2-1; 8 nucleotides agree with TRBD1. The sequencing here drew on CD8+ T cells sorted from PBMCs, taken 15 days after the yellow fever booster vaccination. CDR3 nucleotides: TGTGCCAGCAGCCTAACAGGGGGCTCCTACAATGAGCAGTTCTTC. It is translated as CASSLTGGSYNEQFF.